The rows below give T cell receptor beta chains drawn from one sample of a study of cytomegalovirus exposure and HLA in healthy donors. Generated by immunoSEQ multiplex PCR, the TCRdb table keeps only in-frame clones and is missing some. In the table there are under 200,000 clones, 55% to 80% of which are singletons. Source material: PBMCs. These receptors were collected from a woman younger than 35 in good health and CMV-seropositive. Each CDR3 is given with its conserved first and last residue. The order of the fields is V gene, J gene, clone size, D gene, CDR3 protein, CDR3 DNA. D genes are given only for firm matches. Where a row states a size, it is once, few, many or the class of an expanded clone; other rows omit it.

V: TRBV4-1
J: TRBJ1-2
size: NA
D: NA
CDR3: CASSQTISEGFYGYTF
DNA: TGCGCCAGCAGCCAGACTATTAGCGAGGGCTTCTATGGCTACACCTTC

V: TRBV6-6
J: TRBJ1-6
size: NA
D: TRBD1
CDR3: CASSYRDRGPYF
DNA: TGTGCCAGCAGTTACCGCGACAGGGGACCCTACTTT

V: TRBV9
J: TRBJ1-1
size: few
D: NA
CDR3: CASSPRRGVNTEAFF
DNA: TGTGCCAGCAGCCCACGTCGGGGAGTGAACACTGAAGCTTTCTTT

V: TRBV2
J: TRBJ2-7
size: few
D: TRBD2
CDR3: CASRNARLAGVTSSSYEQYF
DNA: TGTGCCAGCAGGAACGCCCGACTAGCGGGGGTAACCAGCAGCTCCTACGAGCAGTACTTC

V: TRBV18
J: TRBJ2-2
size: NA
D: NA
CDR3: CASSPPGRDGELFF
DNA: TGTGCCAGCTCACCACCGGGGAGAGACGGGGAGCTGTTTTTT

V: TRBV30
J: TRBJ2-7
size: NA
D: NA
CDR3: CAWSVHYEQYF
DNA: TGTGCCTGGAGTGTACACTACGAGCAGTACTTC

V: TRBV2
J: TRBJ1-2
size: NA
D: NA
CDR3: CASLGSERSYGYTF
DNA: TGTGCCAGCCTCGGTTCAGAGCGGAGCTATGGCTACACCTTC

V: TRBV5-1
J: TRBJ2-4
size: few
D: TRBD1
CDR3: CASSFAGQGLNIQYF
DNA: TGCGCCAGCAGCTTTGCAGGACAGGGGTTGAACATTCAGTACTTC

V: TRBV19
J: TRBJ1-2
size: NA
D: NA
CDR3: CASTPIAAGRYGYTF
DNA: TGTGCCAGTACCCCCATCGCAGCGGGGCGCTATGGCTACACCTTC

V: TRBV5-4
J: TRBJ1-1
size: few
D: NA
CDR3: CASSPTGNTEAFF
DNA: TGTGCCAGCAGCCCAACAGGGAACACTGAAGCTTTCTTT

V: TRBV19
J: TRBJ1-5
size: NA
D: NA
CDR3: CASSVQGLRDQPQHF
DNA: TGTGCCAGTAGCGTGCAGGGCCTCCGGGATCAGCCCCAGCATTTT

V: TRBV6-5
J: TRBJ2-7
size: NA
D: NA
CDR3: CASSVTGSFYEQYF
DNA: TGTGCCAGCAGTGTGACGGGATCCTTCTACGAGCAGTACTTC

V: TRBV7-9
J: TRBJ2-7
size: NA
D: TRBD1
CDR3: CASSKTPGQGTYEQYF
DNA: TGTGCCAGCAGCAAAACACCGGGACAGGGTACCTACGAGCAGTACTTC

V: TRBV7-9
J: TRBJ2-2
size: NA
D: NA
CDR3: CATDGEEGNTGELFF
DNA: TGTGCCACTGACGGGGAGGAGGGGAACACCGGGGAGCTGTTTTTT

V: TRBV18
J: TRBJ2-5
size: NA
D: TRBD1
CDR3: CASSLRDRGGAQYF
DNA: TGTGCCAGCTCACTCCGGGACAGGGGCGGTGCCCAGTACTTC

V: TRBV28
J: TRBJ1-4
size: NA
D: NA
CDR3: CASSPPGAPGEKLFF
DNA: TGTGCCAGCAGTCCCCCAGGGGCCCCGGGTGAAAAACTGTTTTTT

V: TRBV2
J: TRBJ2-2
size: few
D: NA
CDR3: CASTEPTASSGTGELFF
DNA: TGTGCCAGCACCGAGCCGACGGCATCATCGGGCACCGGGGAGCTGTTTTTT